Listed below are T cell receptor beta chains from one sample, sequenced in a study of T cells after yellow fever vaccination. One entry per CDR3 protein results from TCRdb running MiXCR on the 5' RACE reads. The sample holds a few hundred thousand distinct CDR3 sequences, roughly 7.2% seen once. Sequenced here: CD4+ T cells sorted from PBMCs, sampled 15 days after the yellow fever booster vaccination. The receptors come from a man aged 30-40 years who received the YFV17D yellow fever vaccine. The CDR3 runs from the conserved cysteine through the conserved F or W. D genes are given only for firm matches. Part of the rows lack a size; the others show once, few, many or a class for expanded clones.

length: 13; size: many; J: TRBJ2-5; V: TRBV2; D: TRBD2; CDR3: CAVGREITETQYF; DNA: TGTGCCGTGGGGCGGGAGATAACGGAGACCCAGTACTTC
length: 16; size: many; J: TRBJ2-4; V: TRBV4-3; D: TRBD2; CDR3: CASSQEFSGRKNIQYF; DNA: TGCGCCAGCAGCCAAGAGTTTAGCGGGAGAAAAAACATTCAGTACTTC
length: 14; size: NA; J: TRBJ2-7; V: TRBV7-2; D: TRBD2; CDR3: CASSGAGGTYEQYF; DNA: TGTGCCAGCAGCGGGGCGGGAGGTACCTACGAGCAGTACTTC
length: 13; size: few; J: TRBJ2-3; V: TRBV5-5; D: TRBD2; CDR3: CASNSGNTDTQYF; DNA: TGTGCCAGCAACAGCGGGAACACAGATACGCAGTATTTT
length: 12; size: NA; J: TRBJ2-7; V: TRBV18; D: TRBD2; CDR3: CASSPSGDEQYF; DNA: TGTGCCAGCTCACCAAGCGGGGACGAGCAGTACTTC
length: 16; size: NA; J: TRBJ2-1; V: TRBV20-1; D: TRBD2; CDR3: CSAREYSGRSYNEQFF; DNA: TGCAGTGCTAGAGAATATAGCGGGCGCTCCTACAATGAGCAGTTCTTC
length: 18; size: few; J: TRBJ2-7; V: TRBV6-1; D: TRBD2; CDR3: CASGPPSGSERSSYEQYF; DNA: TGTGCCAGCGGGCCGCCTAGCGGGAGCGAAAGGAGCTCCTACGAGCAGTACTTC
length: 15; size: many; J: TRBJ2-1; V: TRBV7-8; D: NA; CDR3: CASSLPSSPLHEQFF; DNA: TGTGCCAGCAGCTTACCCTCTAGCCCACTCCATGAGCAGTTCTTC
length: 15; size: many; J: TRBJ1-4; V: TRBV7-6; D: NA; CDR3: CASSRGRQTNEKLFF; DNA: TGTGCCAGCAGCCGGGGCCGACAGACTAATGAAAAACTGTTTTTT
length: 15; size: many; J: TRBJ2-3; V: TRBV7-2; D: NA; CDR3: CASSLALRERQAQYF; DNA: TGTGCCAGCAGCTTAGCCCTGAGAGAAAGGCAGGCGCAGTATTTT
length: 14; size: NA; J: TRBJ2-1; V: TRBV9; D: TRBD2; CDR3: CASSTGTSGSEQFF; DNA: TGTGCCAGCAGCACCGGGACTAGCGGGAGTGAGCAGTTCTTC
length: 15; size: NA; J: TRBJ2-3; V: TRBV20-1; D: TRBD2; CDR3: CSASKREGFTDTQYF; DNA: TGCAGTGCTTCCAAGCGGGAGGGCTTCACAGATACGCAGTATTTT
length: 17; size: few; J: TRBJ2-2; V: TRBV19; D: TRBD1; CDR3: CASSIRGGTGGTGELFF; DNA: TGTGCCAGTAGTATCAGAGGCGGGACAGGGGGCACCGGGGAGCTGTTTTTT
length: 15; size: once; J: TRBJ2-2; V: TRBV3-1; D: NA; CDR3: CASSQVRNSAGELFF; DNA: TGTGCCAGCAGCCAGGTTAGAAATAGCGCCGGGGAGCTGTTTTTT
length: 12; size: NA; J: TRBJ1-4; V: TRBV20-1; D: NA; CDR3: CSARRLDEKLFF; DNA: TGCAGTGCGCGACGGCTGGATGAAAAACTGTTTTTT
length: 14; size: NA; J: TRBJ2-7; V: TRBV7-2; D: TRBD2; CDR3: CASSTSGGSYEQYF; DNA: TGTGCCAGCAGCACTAGCGGGGGGTCCTACGAGCAGTACTTC
length: 17; size: NA; J: TRBJ2-5; V: TRBV5-4; D: TRBD2; CDR3: CASTLGNGHSGSPGLSF; DNA: TGTGCCAGCACCCTAGGGAACGGCCATAGCGGGAGCCCCGGGCTATCATTC
length: 19; size: few; J: TRBJ2-2; V: TRBV24-1; D: NA; CDR3: CATSDPDSRRLMKTGELFF; DNA: TGTGCCACCAGTGATCCGGACAGCCGGCGATTGATGAAAACCGGGGAGCTGTTTTTT
length: 13; size: few; J: TRBJ1-5; V: TRBV5-1; D: NA; CDR3: CASSASGNQPQHF; DNA: TGCGCCAGCAGTGCAAGTGGCAATCAGCCCCAGCATTTT
length: 14; size: many; J: TRBJ2-5; V: TRBV5-1; D: NA; CDR3: CASSPGGYQETQYF; DNA: TGCGCCAGCAGCCCGGGTGGCTACCAAGAGACCCAGTACTTC
length: 14; size: many; J: TRBJ1-1; V: TRBV7-2; D: NA; CDR3: CASSPSQANTEAFF; DNA: TGTGCCAGCAGCCCAAGTCAGGCCAACACTGAAGCTTTCTTT
length: 15; size: NA; J: TRBJ2-2; V: TRBV3-1; D: NA; CDR3: CASKPGPAVSGELFF; DNA: TGTGCCAGCAAGCCGGGCCCAGCAGTTTCCGGGGAGCTGTTTTTT
length: 15; size: many; J: TRBJ2-1; V: TRBV5-1; D: TRBD2; CDR3: CASSWASGANNEQFF; DNA: TGCGCCAGCAGCTGGGCTAGCGGGGCAAACAATGAGCAGTTCTTC
length: 13; size: many; J: TRBJ1-1; V: TRBV20-1; D: NA; CDR3: CSARDRAWSEAFF; DNA: TGCAGTGCTAGAGACAGGGCATGGAGTGAAGCTTTCTTT
length: 13; size: NA; J: TRBJ2-7; V: TRBV21-1; D: NA; CDR3: CARGLARGYEQYF; DNA: TGTGCCAGGGGACTAGCGAGAGGCTACGAGCAGTACTTC
length: 14; size: many; J: TRBJ2-7; V: TRBV12-3/TRBV12-4; D: TRBD1; CDR3: CASSSGTGGYEQYF; DNA: TGTGCCAGCAGTTCCGGGACAGGGGGCTACGAGCAGTACTTC
length: 15; size: many; J: TRBJ2-3; V: TRBV7-8; D: TRBD2; CDR3: CASSPGTSGTDTQYF; DNA: TGTGCCAGCAGTCCCGGGACTAGCGGCACAGATACGCAGTATTTT
length: 14; size: many; J: TRBJ2-5; V: TRBV7-8; D: TRBD1; CDR3: CASRGITGGETQYF; DNA: TGTGCCAGCAGGGGAATAACAGGGGGTGAGACCCAGTACTTC
length: 14; size: NA; J: TRBJ2-3; V: TRBV30; D: NA; CDR3: CAWSRDGGTDTQYF; DNA: TGTGCCTGGAGTCGGGATGGGGGCACAGATACGCAGTATTTT
length: 16; size: few; J: TRBJ2-1; V: TRBV2; D: TRBD2; CDR3: CASSEPGLAGGNEQFF; DNA: TGTGCCAGCAGTGAACCCGGACTAGCGGGGGGGAATGAGCAGTTCTTC
length: 16; size: many; J: TRBJ2-3; V: TRBV4-3; D: TRBD2; CDR3: CASSQGSGRGADTQYF; DNA: TGCGCCAGCAGCCAAGGATCCGGGAGGGGGGCAGATACGCAGTATTTT
length: 14; size: many; J: TRBJ1-2; V: TRBV6-5; D: NA; CDR3: CASSRGAANYGYTF; DNA: TGTGCCAGCAGTAGGGGCGCGGCTAACTATGGCTACACCTTC
length: 23; size: NA; J: TRBJ2-1; V: TRBV11-1; D: TRBD2; CDR3: CASSLAGLTSGRRGPSSYNEQFF; DNA: TGTGCCAGCAGCTTAGCGGGGTTGACTAGCGGGAGGAGGGGTCCTAGCTCCTACAATGAGCAGTTCTTC
length: 13; size: many; J: TRBJ2-7; V: TRBV29-1; D: TRBD2; CDR3: CSVTSGRFIEQYF; DNA: TGCAGCGTAACTAGCGGGAGGTTTATCGAGCAGTACTTC
length: 15; size: many; J: TRBJ1-5; V: TRBV6-1; D: NA; CDR3: CASNPGGRGNQPQHF; DNA: TGTGCCAGCAACCCTGGAGGACGGGGGAATCAGCCCCAGCATTTT
length: 16; size: few; J: TRBJ2-3; V: TRBV6-5; D: TRBD1; CDR3: CASSFYRQGAADTQYF; DNA: TGTGCCAGCAGTTTCTATCGACAGGGGGCTGCAGATACGCAGTATTTT
length: 18; size: few; J: TRBJ2-6; V: TRBV18; D: TRBD1; CDR3: CASSPPGQGFSGANVLTF; DNA: TGTGCCAGCTCACCACCGGGACAGGGATTTTCTGGGGCCAACGTCCTGACTTTC
length: 13; size: NA; J: TRBJ2-7; V: TRBV12-3/TRBV12-4; D: NA; CDR3: CASSPRGRDEQYF; DNA: TGTGCCAGCAGCCCCCGAGGGCGGGACGAGCAGTACTTC
length: 13; size: NA; J: TRBJ2-5; V: TRBV20-1; D: TRBD2; CDR3: CSAASGIKETQYF; DNA: TGCAGTGCTGCTAGCGGAATCAAAGAGACCCAGTACTTC
length: 16; size: NA; J: TRBJ2-1; V: TRBV20-1; D: TRBD2; CDR3: CSASPTSGRIGNEQFF; DNA: TGCAGTGCTAGCCCCACTAGCGGGAGAATTGGAAATGAGCAGTTCTTC
length: 14; size: few; J: TRBJ2-1; V: TRBV7-6; D: TRBD1; CDR3: CASSLRTGLDEQFF; DNA: TGTGCCAGCAGCTTAAGGACAGGCCTCGATGAGCAGTTCTTC
length: 15; size: few; J: TRBJ2-1; V: TRBV2; D: TRBD2; CDR3: CASSAGLAGGHEQFF; DNA: TGTGCCAGCAGCGCCGGACTAGCGGGAGGGCATGAGCAGTTCTTC
length: 15; size: few; J: TRBJ2-2; V: TRBV12-3/TRBV12-4; D: NA; CDR3: CASSLILGATGELFF; DNA: TGTGCCAGCAGTTTAATTTTAGGCGCTACCGGGGAGCTGTTTTTT
length: 15; size: few; J: TRBJ2-3; V: TRBV6-2/TRBV6-3; D: NA; CDR3: CASSSLGGSTDTQYF; DNA: TGTGCCAGCAGTTCCCTAGGAGGCAGCACAGATACGCAGTATTTT
length: 12; size: few; J: TRBJ2-7; V: TRBV7-2; D: NA; CDR3: CASSLLEGVQYF; DNA: TGTGCCAGCAGCTTATTAGAAGGAGTGCAGTACTTC
length: 14; size: few; J: TRBJ1-2; V: TRBV5-1; D: TRBD1; CDR3: CASSLDRGPFGYTF; DNA: TGCGCCAGCAGCTTAGACAGGGGGCCCTTCGGCTACACCTTC
length: 16; size: NA; J: TRBJ2-2; V: TRBV4-3; D: NA; CDR3: CASSQEGAQNTGELFF; DNA: TGCGCCAGCAGCCAAGAAGGGGCCCAGAACACCGGGGAGCTGTTTTTT
length: 13; size: NA; J: TRBJ2-2; V: TRBV7-7; D: NA; CDR3: CASSLSWAGELFF; DNA: TGTGCCAGCAGCTTATCCTGGGCCGGGGAGCTGTTTTTT
length: 14; size: few; J: TRBJ2-5; V: TRBV12-3/TRBV12-4; D: NA; CDR3: CASSPGTKGETQYF; DNA: TGTGCCAGCAGTCCCGGGACAAAAGGGGAGACCCAGTACTTC
length: 13; size: few; J: TRBJ2-1; V: TRBV7-2; D: NA; CDR3: CASSGELYNEQFF; DNA: TGTGCCAGCAGCGGCGAGTTGTACAATGAGCAGTTCTTC
length: 14; size: many; J: TRBJ2-1; V: TRBV5-1; D: TRBD1; CDR3: CASSRDRGGNEQFF; DNA: TGCGCCAGCAGCCGGGACAGGGGTGGCAATGAGCAGTTCTTC
length: 14; size: many; J: TRBJ1-1; V: TRBV20-1; D: NA; CDR3: CSAYSSGSRTEAFF; DNA: TGCAGTGCGTATTCCTCGGGGTCCCGCACTGAAGCTTTCTTT
length: 15; size: once; J: TRBJ2-2; V: TRBV30; D: TRBD1; CDR3: CALGGQGKNTGELFF; DNA: TGTGCCTTGGGAGGACAGGGGAAGAACACCGGGGAGCTGTTTTTT
length: 17; size: few; J: TRBJ2-3; V: TRBV4-2; D: NA; CDR3: CASSQDGLGLAADTQYF; DNA: TGTGCCAGCAGCCAAGACGGACTCGGGCTAGCCGCAGATACGCAGTATTTT
length: 13; size: many; J: TRBJ2-7; V: TRBV7-2; D: NA; CDR3: CASSSGPLIEQYF; DNA: TGTGCCAGCAGCTCCGGCCCCCTTATCGAGCAGTACTTC
length: 12; size: many; J: TRBJ1-2; V: TRBV12-3/TRBV12-4; D: NA; CDR3: CASSLADYGYTF; DNA: TGTGCCAGCAGTTTAGCAGACTATGGCTACACCTTC
length: 14; size: few; J: TRBJ2-5; V: TRBV20-1; D: NA; CDR3: CSARDTGVGETQYF; DNA: TGCAGTGCTAGAGATACGGGAGTGGGAGAGACCCAGTACTTC
length: 11; size: many; J: TRBJ2-3; V: TRBV29-1; D: NA; CDR3: CSVEMRDTQYF; DNA: TGCAGCGTTGAAATGAGAGATACGCAGTATTTT
length: 16; size: NA; J: TRBJ2-2; V: TRBV5-1; D: TRBD2; CDR3: CASSLGVLATGGELFF; DNA: TGCGCCAGCAGCTTGGGGGTACTAGCGACGGGCGGGGAGCTGTTTTTT